These 23 T cell receptor beta chains share one sample of origin, sequenced in a study of CD8 T cells in Susac syndrome. When the RNA was reverse transcribed, random hexamers were used with an input of 0.5 to 1 ug. In TCRdb, the immunoSEQ multiplex PCR reads were re-called with MiXCR into one record per CDR3 protein. The sample gives some 170,000 distinct CDR3 sequences, around 94% of which show up once; around 0.094% is in the top ten. Sequences were obtained from CD4+ T cells from PBMCs. These receptors were collected from a human donor with Susac syndrome.

V usage is TRBV29-1 and J usage is TRBJ2-4; TRBD2 aligns across 8 bases. The germline CDR1 and CDR2 sequences are SQVTM and ANQGSEA. This CDR3 has 13 amino acids. The V gene end was trimmed by 6 bases and the J gene end by 6 bases; junction bases not matched to a gene: 7. The CDR3 protein is CSVATSGANIQYF. DNA of the CDR3: TGCAGCGTAGCCACTAGCGGAGCAAACATTCAGTACTTC.

The chain couples TRBV18 to TRBJ2-7; possibly TRBD2 for D (5 bases). This CDR3 spans 14 amino acids. The V end lost 5 bases, the J end lost 0 bases, and 11 bases lay between the germline ends. The germline gives CDR1 KGHSH, CDR2 LQKENI. The CDR3 sequence is CASSASGSSYEQYF. CDR3 in DNA: TGTGCCAGCTCAGCCTCGGGGAGCTCCTACGAGCAGTACTTC.

This chain joins TRBV30 and TRBJ1-2; maybe TRBD1 (5 bases). Deletions cut 1 base from V and 8 bases from J, with 8 bases between. Germline assignment: CDR1 GTSNPN and CDR2 SVGIG (reference sequence). The CDR3 runs 11 residues. CDR3 sequence reads: CAWSAPGGYTF. The CDR3 nucleotides are TGTGCCTGGAGTGCACCAGGGGGCTACACCTTC.

This sequence joins TRBV28 and TRBJ2-5, with D hard to call. This CDR3 contains 14 residues. Per germline, CDR1 MDHEN and CDR2 SYDVKM. V lost 5 bases, J lost 5 bases, and 15 bases lay in between. The CDR3 DNA sequence: TGTGCCAGCAGTGTAATGGGTCGGCGGGAGACCCAGTACTTC. Protein: CASSVMGRRETQYF.

The rearrangement joins TRBV7-2 to TRBJ2-7; 7 nucleotides line up with TRBD2. V trimming: 5 bases; J trimming: 3 bases; junction bases outside the gene matches: 7. The germline gives CDR1 SGHTA, CDR2 FQGNSA. The CDR3 is 14 amino acids. The CDR3 DNA reads TGTGCCAGCAGCGTATCTAGCGGAAACTACGAGCAGTACTTC. Protein: CASSVSSGNYEQYF.

The CDR3 DNA is TGCAGCGTGGCAGATATATTAGGGGTAAACGAGCAGTACTTC. Its translation: CSVADILGVNEQYF. The chain combines TRBV29-1 with TRBJ2-7; TRBD1 is a possible D gene (5 bases). V gave up 6 bases and J gave up 5 bases, with 20 bases separating them. Germline CDR1 SQVTM, CDR2 ANQGSEA. This CDR3 has 14 residues.

The chain combines TRBV12-3 or TRBV12-4 with TRBJ2-7, with 7 positions matching TRBD2. The CDR3 is 15 amino acids. J was trimmed by 5 bases and V by 1 base; bases with no gene match: 8. CDR3 amino acids: CASSLEGREYDEQYF. DNA of the CDR3: TGTGCCAGCAGTTTAGAAGGGCGGGAGTACGACGAGCAGTACTTC.

The rearrangement links TRBV29-1 to TRBJ1-2, with 7 bases matching TRBD1. The CDR3 has 16 amino acids. J lost 1 base, V lost 3 bases, and 11 bases had no gene match. Germline V gene lookup returns CDR1 SQVTM and CDR2 ANQGSEA. CDR3 bases: TGCAGCGTTGACCCCGGGGGGACAGTTGGTAACTATGGCTACACCTTC. Protein product: CSVDPGGTVGNYGYTF.

This chain links TRBV20-1 with TRBJ2-3; no firm D call. CDR3 length equals 15 residues. The V and J ends lost 1 base and 5 bases respectively, with 16 bases between them. Per the germline V gene, CDR1 is DFQATT and CDR2 is SNEGSKA (reference sequence). In nucleotides, the CDR3 is TGCAGTGCTAGAGTAGACTCACTTATGGGAGATACGCAGTATTTT. This encodes CSARVDSLMGDTQYF.

The chain has TRBV24-1 and TRBJ1-2; D perhaps matches TRBD1 (5 bases). The germline V gene has CDR1 KGHDR and CDR2 SFDVKD. The CDR3 totals 14 residues. V lost 0 bases to trimming and J lost 2 bases, with 6 bases between them. CDR3 region: CATSDLWTNYGYTF. The CDR3, as DNA: TGTGCCACCAGTGATTTGTGGACAAACTATGGCTACACCTTC.

This chain links TRBV24-1 with TRBJ2-1; a weak D match, TRBD2 (6 bases). V gave up 0 bases and J gave up 9 bases, with 8 bases separating them. This CDR3 spans 13 amino acids. Germline V gene lookup returns CDR1 KGHDR and CDR2 SFDVKD. The CDR3 DNA sequence: TGTGCCACCAGTGATTTGAGCGGGTTTGAGCAGTTCTTC. It codes for CATSDLSGFEQFF.

This clonotype appeared a single time. The chain is built from TRBV3-1 and TRBJ1-2, with a tentative D call TRBD1 (6 bases). The CDR3 loop spans 13 amino acids. CDR1 and CDR2 from the germline V gene are LGHDT and YNNKEL (reference sequence). Trimming pared 3 bases from V and 6 bases from J, leaving 11 bases between. CDR3 sequence: CASSQGAEDGYTF. CDR3 in DNA: TGTGCCAGCAGCCAGGGGGCTGAGGATGGCTACACCTTC.

The chain has TRBV6-2 or TRBV6-3 and TRBJ2-1; possibly TRBD2 for D (6 bases). V was cut by 2 bases and J by 5 bases, with 19 bases left in between. Germline V gives CDR1 MNHEY, CDR2 SVGEGT. CDR3 size: 17 residues. This chain's CDR3 is CASSYPLEAGPHNEQFF. CDR3 bases: TGTGCCAGCAGTTACCCCCTTGAAGCGGGCCCGCACAATGAGCAGTTCTTC.

The chain has TRBV7-9 and TRBJ1-6, with unresolved D. Germline-derived CDR1 and CDR2 are SEHNR and FQNEAQ (reference sequence). The length of the CDR3 is 14 residues. V was clipped by 6 bases and J by 9 bases, with 15 bases between them. CDR3 in DNA: TGTGCCAGCAGTACCGGGGTAGTCTTTTCACCCCTCCACTTT. Translated, it gives CASSTGVVFSPLHF.

This chain uses TRBV9 with TRBJ2-5; D uncertain. The V gene lost 2 bases and the J gene lost 0 bases, with 8 bases spanning the gap. Germline V CDR1 and CDR2: SGDLS, YYNGEE. There are 14 residues in the CDR3. The CDR3 DNA is TGTGCCAGCAGCGTTTCCGGCCACCAAGAGACCCAGTACTTC. Residues: CASSVSGHQETQYF.

This clonotype was picked up one time. This rearrangement joins TRBV5-4 to TRBJ2-5; D remains ambiguous. The CDR3 covers 15 residues. The ends were cut back, 0 bases at V and 5 bases at J, with 14 bases in the middle. Germline values: CDR1 SGHNT, CDR2 YYREEE (reference sequence). CDR3: CASSLGARPAETQYF. Here the CDR3 DNA reads TGTGCCAGCAGCTTGGGAGCCAGGCCGGCGGAGACCCAGTACTTC.

The CDR3 coding sequence is TGCAGTGCTAGAGATTGGGACAGGGGAAGCTACGAGCAGTACTTC. Protein: CSARDWDRGSYEQYF. The rearrangement uses TRBV20-1 and TRBJ2-7; 10 bases map to TRBD1. This CDR3 comprises 15 residues. Germline loops: CDR1 DFQATT, CDR2 SNEGSKA (reference sequence). V shed 0 bases, J shed 3 bases, and the junction held 5 bases outside the gene matches.

This chain's CDR3 is CASSRDRRNQPQHF. The CDR3 DNA reads TGTGCCAGCAGCCGGGACAGGCGTAATCAGCCCCAGCATTTT. This sequence joins TRBV2 and TRBJ1-5; TRBD1 matches 8 bases. This CDR3 spans 14 amino acids. The junction had 5 bases not matched to a gene; V was cut back by 6 bases and J by 4 bases. Germline loops: CDR1 SNHLY, CDR2 FYNNEI.

This clonotype appeared a few times. The chain carries TRBV6-5 and TRBJ1-2; the match to TRBD1 covers 8 bases. CDR1 is MNHEY, CDR2 SVGAGI, per germline. CDR3 length: 14 residues. J gave up 4 bases and V 0 bases, and 1 base lay outside the gene matches. The CDR3 DNA reads as TGTGCCAGCAGTTACTCTGGACAGGGCTATGGCTACACCTTC. Its translation is CASSYSGQGYGYTF.

The chain combines TRBV11-1 with TRBJ2-5; TRBD1 agrees at 10 bases. Per the germline V gene, CDR1 is SGHAT and CDR2 is FQDESV (reference sequence). V shed 3 bases and J 5 bases; nucleotides not matched to a gene: 6. The CDR3 is 15 residues long. CDR3 bases: TGTGCCAGCAGCTTTCCCGGGACAGGGGATGAGACCCAGTACTTC. It is translated as CASSFPGTGDETQYF.

The chain is built from TRBV18 and TRBJ1-6, with a tentative D call TRBD1 (6 bases). CDR1 KGHSH and CDR2 LQKENI come from the germline V gene. The V and J ends lost 0 bases and 8 bases respectively, with 11 bases between them. The CDR3 length is 15 residues. The CDR3 region is CASSPPRGGDSPLHF. CDR3 DNA: TGTGCCAGCTCACCACCCAGGGGAGGAGATTCACCCCTCCACTTT.

This clonotype has a single count. This chain links TRBV30 with TRBJ1-6; 8 bases agree with TRBD1. V lost 2 bases to trimming and J lost 5 bases; unmatched junction nucleotides: 5. Looked up from germline, CDR1 is GTSNPN and CDR2 is SVGIG (reference sequence). CDR3 length: 15 amino acids. The CDR3 region has the DNA TGTGCCTGGAGTCCAACGGACAGGGATAATTCACCCCTCCACTTT. Translated, it gives CAWSPTDRDNSPLHF.

The V call is TRBV24-1, the J call TRBJ2-1, with D perhaps matching TRBD1 (6 bases). Germline V lookup: CDR1 KGHDR, CDR2 SFDVKD. V was trimmed by 4 bases and J by 0 bases, leaving 24 bases between them. This CDR3 is 20 amino acids long. The CDR3 here is CATSDTGSANPSSSYNEQFF. CDR3 DNA: TGTGCCACCAGTGACACAGGGTCGGCTAATCCCTCAAGCTCCTACAATGAGCAGTTCTTC.